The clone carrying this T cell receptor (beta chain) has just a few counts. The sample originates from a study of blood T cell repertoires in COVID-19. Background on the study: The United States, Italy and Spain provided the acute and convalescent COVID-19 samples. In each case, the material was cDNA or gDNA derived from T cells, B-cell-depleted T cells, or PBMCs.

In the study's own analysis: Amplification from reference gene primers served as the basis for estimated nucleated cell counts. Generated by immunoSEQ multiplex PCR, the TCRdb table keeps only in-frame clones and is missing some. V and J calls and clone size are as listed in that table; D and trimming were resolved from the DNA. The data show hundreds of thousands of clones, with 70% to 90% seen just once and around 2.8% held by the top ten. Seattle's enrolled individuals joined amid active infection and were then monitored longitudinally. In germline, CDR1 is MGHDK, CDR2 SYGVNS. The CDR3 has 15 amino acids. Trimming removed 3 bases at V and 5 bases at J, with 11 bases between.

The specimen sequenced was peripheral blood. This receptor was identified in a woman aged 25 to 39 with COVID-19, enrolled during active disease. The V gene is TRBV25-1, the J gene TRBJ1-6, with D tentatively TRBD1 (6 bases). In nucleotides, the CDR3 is TGTGCCAGCAGTGATGCGGACAGCCATAATTCACCCCTCCACTTT. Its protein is CASSDADSHNSPLHF.